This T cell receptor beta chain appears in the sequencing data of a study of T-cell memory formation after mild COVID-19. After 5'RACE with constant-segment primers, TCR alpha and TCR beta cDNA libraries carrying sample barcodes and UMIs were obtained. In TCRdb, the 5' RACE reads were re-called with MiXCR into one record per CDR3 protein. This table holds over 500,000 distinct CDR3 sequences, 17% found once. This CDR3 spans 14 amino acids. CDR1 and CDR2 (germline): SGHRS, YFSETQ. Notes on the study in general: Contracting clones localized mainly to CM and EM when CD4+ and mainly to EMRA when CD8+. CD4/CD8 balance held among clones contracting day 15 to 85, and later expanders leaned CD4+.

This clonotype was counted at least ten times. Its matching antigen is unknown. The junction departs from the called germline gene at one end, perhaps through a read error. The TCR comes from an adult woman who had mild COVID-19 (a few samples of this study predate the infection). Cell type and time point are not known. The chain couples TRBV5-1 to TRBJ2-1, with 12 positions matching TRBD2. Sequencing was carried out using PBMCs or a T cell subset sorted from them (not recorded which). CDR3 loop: CASSSGTSGNEQFF. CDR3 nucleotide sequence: TGTGCCAGCAGCTCCGGGACTAGCGGGAATGAGCAGTTCTTC.